The present T cell receptor (beta chain) was sequenced within a study of beta chain features in type 1 diabetes. The study, taken as a whole, reports: Patients' naive, central memory and regulatory TCRB repertoires appeared more alike than those of healthy donors.

cDNA synthesis used the whole RNA isolate, giving expressed TCRB sequences. TCRdb keeps only in-frame clones here, not all; method: immunoSEQ multiplex PCR. The data contain roughly 150,000 clones, roughly 9% of them seen just once; the ten biggest clones take up 2% to 2.5%. Remarks on this clone: Antigen: not known.

Germline lookup yields CDR1 SGHRS and CDR2 YFSETQ. V was trimmed by 0 bases and J by 3 bases, leaving 9 bases between them. This CDR3 has 14 amino acids. The V call is TRBV5-1, the J call TRBJ1-1; weak D call: TRBD1 (6 bases). This receptor was obtained from a woman under 30 in good health. Sample: central memory CD4+ T cells from blood. CDR3 in amino acids: CASSLAGADTEAFF. Written as DNA, the CDR3 is TGCGCCAGCAGCTTGGCAGGGGCTGACACTGAAGCTTTCTTT.